The 23 T cell receptor beta chains given below trace back to one sample, sequenced in a study of T-cell reconstitution after alpha-beta-depleted transplantation in children. Unique molecular identifiers were incorporated when the TCRbeta library was constructed. TCRdb itself ran the PCR reads through MiXCR, one entry per CDR3 protein. Of 490,000 or so distinct CDR3 sequences in the sample, about an eighth were seen once. Sequences were derived from PBMCs from the stem cell graft donor, sampled from the stem cell graft. The receptors shown here come from a human donor who donated a stem cell graft to a child with combined immunodeficiency.

This clonotype was recorded at least ten times. This chain connects TRBV3-1 to TRBJ2-1; either TRBD1 or TRBD2 may fit D (5 bases each). Between the trimmed V and J ends, which lost 0 bases and 9 bases, there was a span of 15 bases. Germline CDR1 is LGHDT and CDR2 is YNNKEL (reference sequence). This CDR3 spans 15 amino acids. CDR3 nucleotide sequence: TGTGCCAGCAGCCAAGACATCACACAGGAGGTTGAGCAGTTCTTC. This sequence encodes CASSQDITQEVEQFF.

Ten or more counts support this clonotype. This rearrangement joins TRBV12-3 or TRBV12-4 to TRBJ1-2; D is possibly TRBD1 (5 bases). CDR3 length: 11 amino acids. Trimming removed 8 bases from V and 3 bases from J, with 7 bases in between. The DNA for the CDR3 is TGTGCCAGCCGGGGGTACTATGGCTACACCTTC. Protein: CASRGYYGYTF.

V and J are TRBV6-2 or TRBV6-3 and TRBJ2-7; 9 bases are shared with TRBD1. V shed 5 bases, J shed 3 bases, and the junction held 8 bases outside the gene matches. The CDR3 length is 15 residues. CDR1 is MNHEY and CDR2 is SVGEGT in the germline V gene. CDR3 DNA sequence: TGTGCCAGCAGTCGCACCGGGACAGGGAGCTACGAGCAGTACTTC. Protein sequence: CASSRTGTGSYEQYF.

The chain has TRBV27 and TRBJ2-5, with 9 bases fitting TRBD2. CDR3 length equals 16 residues. V shed 7 bases and J 5 bases; nucleotides not matched to a gene: 14. Germline V gene lookup returns CDR1 MNHEY and CDR2 SMNVEV (reference sequence). The CDR3 DNA follows: TGTGCCAGCACTCGGCTAGCGGGGCCTGGCGGGGAGACCCAGTACTTC. Amino acids: CASTRLAGPGGETQYF.

This clonotype was found a few times. The chain employs TRBV2 and TRBJ2-1; D is unclear. With 2 bases removed from V and 0 bases from J, the gap between germline ends came to 8 bases. This CDR3 comprises 15 residues. Germline lookup yields CDR1 SNHLY and CDR2 FYNNEI. CDR3 bases: TGTGCCAGCAGTGAATTGCAGATCTCCTACAATGAGCAGTTCTTC. Residues: CASSELQISYNEQFF.

This clonotype was observed at least ten times. The rearrangement joins TRBV6-5 to TRBJ2-7; D unclear. V dropped 6 bases and J dropped 6 bases, with 9 bases sitting between them. CDR1 and CDR2 (germline): MNHEY, SVGAGI. The CDR3 consists of 11 residues. The CDR3 loop is CASRWTGEQYF. The CDR3 bases are TGTGCCAGCAGGTGGACGGGCGAGCAGTACTTC.

This chain joins TRBV5-1 and TRBJ2-7, with D uncertain. Trimming cost V 2 bases and J 0 bases, with 12 bases left between them. This CDR3 contains 15 residues. Germline CDR1 SGHRS, CDR2 YFSETQ. The CDR3 DNA reads TGCGCCAGCAGCTTCCAGCCCCGCTACTCCTACGAGCAGTACTTC. This sequence encodes CASSFQPRYSYEQYF. Filled out from reference TRBV5-1 and TRBJ2-7, the complete variable domain reads KAGVTQTPRYLIKTRGQQVTLSCSPISGHRSVSWYQQTPGQGLQFLFEYFSETQRNKGNFPGRFSGRQFSNSRSEMNVSTLELGDSALYLCASSFQPRYSYEQYFGPGTRLTVT.

CDR3 coding DNA: TGTGCCAGCAGCCCCTACGGTCTGGGTGAGCAGTTCTTC. Its translation: CASSPYGLGEQFF. The chain uses TRBV16 and TRBJ2-1; D is unclear. The germline V gene has CDR1 KGHSY and CDR2 FQNENV. The CDR3 spans 13 residues. V shed 4 bases and J shed 9 bases, with 13 bases lying between them.

This clonotype was observed a few times. The chain uses TRBV29-1 and TRBJ2-2, with D uncertain. The V end lost 7 bases, the J end lost 0 bases, and 21 bases lay between the germline ends. The CDR3 is 17 residues long. Germline CDR1 SQVTM, CDR2 ANQGSEA. This CDR3 reads CSAKGGENAPNTGELFF. The CDR3 DNA sequence: TGCAGCGCTAAGGGTGGCGAAAACGCCCCGAACACCGGGGAGCTGTTTTTT.

V gene TRBV7-8 combines with J gene TRBJ1-2; unclear D gene. Trimming removed 2 bases at V and 8 bases at J, with 12 bases between. The CDR3 length is 13 residues. CDR1 is SGHVS, CDR2 FQNEAQ, per germline. CDR3 in DNA: TGTGCCAGCAGCTTATCGAGGAGTAAAGGCTACACCTTC. It specifies CASSLSRSKGYTF.

The chain links TRBV12-3 or TRBV12-4 to TRBJ2-5; 8 bases line up with TRBD2. The CDR3 spans 15 residues. The junction had 5 bases not matched to a gene; V was cut back by 3 bases and J by 2 bases. CDR3 coding DNA: TGTGCCAGCAGTTTGGGGACTAGAAGGCAAGAGACCCAGTACTTC. This translates into CASSLGTRRQETQYF.

Only a few counts were recorded for this clonotype. The chain links TRBV27 to TRBJ2-7, with 10 bases that match TRBD1. CDR1 MNHEY and CDR2 SMNVEV come from the germline V gene (reference sequence). J was trimmed by 5 bases and V by 6 bases; bases with no gene match: 4. The CDR3 has 13 amino acids. Here the CDR3 DNA reads TGTGCCAGCAGCTCGGACAGGGGGGACGAGCAGTACTTC. Translating gives CASSSDRGDEQYF.

The chain links TRBV30 to TRBJ2-1; possibly TRBD1 or TRBD2 for D (5 bases each). The CDR3 spans 13 residues. Germline CDR1 is GTSNPN and CDR2 is SVGIG (reference sequence). The V and J ends lost 5 bases and 8 bases respectively, with 16 bases between them. CDR3 DNA: TGTGCCTGGGAGGGGCCCCAGGGAGATGAGCAGTTCTTC. This sequence encodes CAWEGPQGDEQFF.

This clonotype appeared many times. V and J are TRBV28 and TRBJ2-1, with 7 bases that match TRBD2. The length of the CDR3 is 11 residues. CDR1 and CDR2 (germline): MDHEN, SYDVKM. The J segment lost 15 bases and the V segment lost 6 bases, leaving 8 bases of the junction unmatched. CDR3 sequence: CASRIWGGGFF. As DNA, the CDR3 is TGTGCCAGCAGGATCTGGGGGGGAGGGTTCTTC.

Note on this clonotype: Since a much larger clone is just one base distant, this may be a read error. CDR3 nucleotides: TGTGCCAGCAGCTTGTTTGGACAGGGGTACAATGAGCAGTTCTTC. The encoded protein is CASSLFGQGYNEQFF. V usage is TRBV11-2 and J usage is TRBJ2-1; 9 bases match TRBD1. Germline trimming cut 3 bases from V and 4 bases from J; bases unmatched to any gene: 4. Germline values: CDR1 SGHAT, CDR2 FQNNGV. This CDR3 contains 15 residues.

This clonotype was seen at least ten times. The chain couples TRBV6-1 to TRBJ2-3, with D unclear. CDR1 and CDR2 from the germline V gene are MNHNS and SASEGT. V was shortened by 10 bases and J by 2 bases, with 16 bases between the two germline ends. The CDR3 is 14 amino acids. The CDR3 loop is CATRVGFSTDTQYF. The CDR3 coding sequence is TGTGCCACCCGGGTGGGGTTTTCCACAGATACGCAGTATTTT.

A note on this clonotype: In this CDR3 the conserved last residue, phenylalanine or tryptophan, is missing, so a read error is likely. The chain links TRBV25-1 to TRBJ2-7; D perhaps matches TRBD2 (5 bases). The CDR3 length is 18 residues. Trimming stripped 4 bases from V and 3 bases from J, with 25 bases between. The germline gives CDR1 MGHDK, CDR2 SYGVNS. The CDR3 region is CASSGSPVGTPRDYEQYL. The CDR3 nucleotides are TGTGCCAGCAGTGGATCCCCGGTGGGAACTCCTCGGGACTACGAGCAGTACTTA.

A few counts support this clonotype. The genes are TRBV10-3 and TRBJ2-7; D is undetermined. This CDR3 contains 14 residues. V was clipped by 8 bases and J by 2 bases, with 16 bases between them. Germline V gene sequence: CDR1 ENHRY, CDR2 SYGVKD. The CDR3 loop reads CAIAMDRAPYEQYF. CDR3 in DNA: TGTGCCATCGCAATGGACCGGGCCCCCTACGAGCAGTACTTC.

This clonotype was seen repeatedly, ten times or more. This chain uses TRBV12-3 or TRBV12-4 with TRBJ2-1; 9 bases map to TRBD1. V shed 5 bases and J 5 bases; nucleotides not matched to a gene: 7. The CDR3 contains 15 residues. The CDR3 loop is CASSTRQGVDNEQFF. Written as DNA, the CDR3 is TGTGCCAGCAGTACCAGACAGGGGGTTGACAATGAGCAGTTCTTC.

This clonotype has ten or more counts. V gene TRBV12-3 or TRBV12-4 combines with J gene TRBJ2-7; 7 positions agree with TRBD2. After removal of 0 bases from V and 6 bases from J, the junction contained 5 bases not matched to a gene. CDR3 length: 14 residues. The CDR3 DNA is TGTGCCAGCAGTTTAGCGCGGGGAGGGGTCGAGCAGTACTTC. This codes for CASSLARGGVEQYF.

J is TRBJ2-5 and V is TRBV7-2; 7 bases line up with TRBD1. This CDR3 has 15 amino acids. The junction had 6 bases not matched to a gene; V was cut back by 4 bases and J by 1 base. Germline V gene sequence: CDR1 SGHTA, CDR2 FQGNSA. This CDR3 reads CASSSMTGIQETQYF. CDR3 nucleotides: TGTGCCAGCAGCTCTATGACAGGGATCCAAGAGACCCAGTACTTC.

J is TRBJ2-1 and V is TRBV6-5; TRBD2 might be the D (5 bases). The CDR3 extends over 10 amino acids. V was cut by 6 bases and J by 14 bases, with 11 bases left in between. Germline V gene data show CDR1 as MNHEY and CDR2 as SVGAGI. The CDR3 sequence is CASSLPREFF. The DNA for the CDR3 is TGTGCCAGCAGCCTCCCGAGGGAGTTCTTC.

The chain is built from TRBV5-6 and TRBJ2-2; D may be TRBD1 or TRBD2 (5 bases each). Germline-derived CDR1 and CDR2 are SGHDT and YYEEEE. The CDR3 length is 15 residues. V was pared by 0 bases and J by 0 bases, with 6 bases between. CDR3: CASSLVGPNTGELFF. CDR3 nucleotide sequence: TGTGCCAGCAGCTTGGTGGGACCGAACACCGGGGAGCTGTTTTTT.